The rows below give T cell receptor beta chains drawn from one sample of a study of regulatory T cells in long-lasting Graves disease. One entry per CDR3 protein results from TCRdb running MiXCR on the multiplex PCR reads. The table has a few hundred thousand distinct CDR3 sequences, 20% to 25% seen once. The sample was peripheral blood mononuclear cells (PBMCs), taken at new diagnosis, from a patient treated with antithyroid drugs. These receptor sequences come from a female donor with Graves disease. Each CDR3 is given with its conserved first and last residue. Fields, in order: CDR3 protein, CDR3 DNA, V gene, J gene, D gene, clone size. A D gene is named only where the DNA matches it firmly. Expanded clones are given a class, and other clones once, few, many or no size at all.

CDR3: CSVAVPWRSNEQFF
DNA: TGCAGCGTTGCGGTCCCCTGGCGGAGCAATGAGCAGTTCTTC
V: TRBV29-1
J: TRBJ2-1
D: .
size: many

CDR3: CASSEGWSSYEQYF
DNA: TGTGCCAGCAGTGAAGGATGGAGCTCCTACGAGCAGTACTTC
V: TRBV6-2/TRBV6-3
J: TRBJ2-7
D: .
size: .

CDR3: CASSFEDRGSYEQYF
DNA: TGCGCCAGCAGCTTCGAGGACAGGGGCTCCTACGAGCAGTACTTC
V: TRBV5-1
J: TRBJ2-7
D: TRBD1
size: .

CDR3: CASSSSPGKETQYF
DNA: TGTGCCAGCAGCTCCTCCCCCGGGAAAGAGACCCAGTACTTC
V: TRBV7-7
J: TRBJ2-5
D: .
size: .

CDR3: CATQGVAGGELFF
DNA: TGTGCCACGCAGGGGGTGGCTGGGGGGGAGCTGTTTTTT
V: TRBV12-3/TRBV12-4
J: TRBJ2-2
D: TRBD1
size: many

CDR3: CASSLLAGARETQYF
DNA: TGTGCCAGCAGCTTGCTAGCGGGGGCGCGGGAGACCCAGTACTTC
V: TRBV11-2
J: TRBJ2-5
D: TRBD2
size: many

CDR3: CASSRSISGNTIYF
DNA: TGTGCCAGCAGCCGATCGATCTCTGGAAACACCATATATTTT
V: TRBV14
J: TRBJ1-3
D: .
size: few

CDR3: CASSPAGARNEQYF
DNA: TGCGCCAGTAGTCCGGCAGGGGCGAGGAACGAGCAGTACTTC
V: TRBV5-1
J: TRBJ2-7
D: .
size: many

CDR3: CASSHGTSGGETQYF
DNA: TGTGCCAGCAGCCACGGGACTAGCGGGGGTGAGACCCAGTACTTC
V: TRBV7-3
J: TRBJ2-5
D: TRBD2
size: many

CDR3: CSARGRTSGSIADTQYF
DNA: TGCAGTGCTAGAGGCCGGACTAGCGGGAGTATTGCAGATACGCAGTATTTT
V: TRBV20-1
J: TRBJ2-3
D: TRBD2
size: many

CDR3: CSAVDRMNTEAFF
DNA: TGCAGCGCCGTTGACAGGATGAACACTGAAGCTTTCTTT
V: TRBV20-1
J: TRBJ1-1
D: .
size: few

CDR3: CASSLEAPATNTEAFF
DNA: TGTGCCAGCAGCTTAGAGGCTCCGGCCACGAACACTGAAGCTTTCTTT
V: TRBV7-3
J: TRBJ1-1
D: .
size: many